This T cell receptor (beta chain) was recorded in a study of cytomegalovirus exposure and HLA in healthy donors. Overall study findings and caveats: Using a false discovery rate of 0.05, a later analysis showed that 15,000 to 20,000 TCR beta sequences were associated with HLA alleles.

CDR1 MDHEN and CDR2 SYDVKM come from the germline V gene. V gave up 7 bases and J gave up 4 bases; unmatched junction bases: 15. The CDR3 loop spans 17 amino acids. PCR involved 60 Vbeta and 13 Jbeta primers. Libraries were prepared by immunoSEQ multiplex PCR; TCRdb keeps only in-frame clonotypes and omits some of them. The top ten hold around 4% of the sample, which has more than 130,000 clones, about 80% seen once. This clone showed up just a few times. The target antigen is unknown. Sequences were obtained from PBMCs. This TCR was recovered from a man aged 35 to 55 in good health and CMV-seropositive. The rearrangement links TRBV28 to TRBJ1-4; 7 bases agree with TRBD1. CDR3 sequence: CASTNSGGQPDNEKLFF. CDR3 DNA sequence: TGTGCCAGCACTAATTCCGGGGGACAGCCAGATAATGAAAAACTGTTTTTT.